Shown below are 30 T cell receptor beta chains from a single sample sequenced in a study of cytomegalovirus exposure and HLA in healthy donors. Primers included in the PCR were 60 Vbeta and 13 Jbeta primers. Sequencing was performed with immunoSEQ multiplex PCR; in TCRdb, only in-frame clones are kept and a portion is missing. Of 150,000 to 200,000 clones in the sample, roughly 71% were seen once. The source material was PBMCs. All receptors derive from a girl aged 10-17 years in good health and CMV-seronegative.

The J gene is TRBJ1-1, the V gene TRBV5-6; perhaps TRBD1 as D (5 bases). V was clipped by 8 bases and J by 1 base, with 12 bases between them. Per the germline V gene, CDR1 is SGHDT and CDR2 is YYEEEE. The CDR3 sequence is 13 residues long. The CDR3 is CARGVTGNTEAFF. The DNA for the CDR3 is TGTGCCAGAGGAGTAACAGGGAACACTGAAGCTTTCTTT.

This clone was observed once. J is TRBJ1-1 and V is TRBV4-1; 9 nucleotides agree with TRBD1. The CDR3 has 19 residues. J was trimmed by 3 bases and V by 4 bases; bases with no gene match: 18. The germline V gene encodes CDR1 MGHRA and CDR2 YSYEKL. This CDR3 reads CASSLPKPGTGRADTEAFF. CDR3 nucleotides: TGCGCCAGCAGCCTTCCTAAACCAGGGACAGGGCGGGCCGACACTGAAGCTTTCTTT.

This clone was observed a few times. This rearrangement joins TRBV6-1 to TRBJ1-1; D gene unclear. Germline CDR1 is MNHNS and CDR2 is SASEGT. V lost 5 bases and J 5 bases, leaving 9 bases between the germline ends. The CDR3 is made up of 12 amino acids. CDR3 in amino acids: CASSPDWTEAFF. In DNA, the CDR3 is TGTGCCAGCAGTCCGGACTGGACTGAAGCTTTCTTT.

This clone is a singleton in its sample. This chain links TRBV13 with TRBJ2-3; D is unresolved. The CDR3 has 13 residues. Germline V gene sequence: CDR1 PRHDT, CDR2 FYEKMQ (reference sequence). Trimming pared 0 bases from V and 4 bases from J, leaving 5 bases between. CDR3 sequence reads: CASSLGTADTQYF. CDR3 DNA sequence: TGTGCCAGCAGCTTAGGCACAGCAGATACGCAGTATTTT.

The chain employs TRBV27 and TRBJ1-5, with D uncertain. V lost 4 bases, J lost 4 bases, and 8 bases lay in between. Germline V CDR1 and CDR2: MNHEY, SMNVEV (reference sequence). The CDR3 runs 13 residues. CDR3 DNA sequence: TGTGCCAGCAGTTACCGGGGAAATCAGCCCCAGCATTTT. It translates to CASSYRGNQPQHF.

The chain couples TRBV29-1 to TRBJ1-5; 10 bases are shared with TRBD1. Trimming cost V 4 bases and J 4 bases; bases outside gene matches: 7. The CDR3 loop spans 15 amino acids. Germline CDR1 and CDR2: SQVTM and ANQGSEA. CDR3 nucleotide sequence: TGCAGCGTTGCTGGGACAGGGGTTGGGAATCAGCCCCAGCATTTT. Translation gives CSVAGTGVGNQPQHF. Filled out from reference TRBV29-1 and TRBJ1-5, the complete variable domain reads SAVISQKPSRDICQRGTSLTIQCQVDSQVTMMFWYRQQPGQSLTLIATANQGSEATYESGFVIDKFPISRPNLTFSTLTVSNMSPEDSSIYLCSVAGTGVGNQPQHFGDGTRLSIL.

This sequence joins TRBV29-1 and TRBJ2-7, with 8 bases matching TRBD1. V was pared by 6 bases and J by 3 bases, with 10 bases of the junction left unmatched. CDR3 length equals 14 residues. Per germline, CDR1 SQVTM and CDR2 ANQGSEA. In DNA, the CDR3 is TGCAGCGTCCTAAGCGTCGACAGGGGCTACGAGCAGTACTTC. Translation gives CSVLSVDRGYEQYF.

The chain is built from TRBV7-9 and TRBJ2-2, with D maybe TRBD1 (5 bases). Germline assignment: CDR1 SEHNR and CDR2 FQNEAQ (reference sequence). The length of the CDR3 is 15 residues. V lost 3 bases and J lost 0, with 8 bases in between. The CDR3 nucleotides are TGTGCCAGCAGCTTGGGGCAAACGAACACCGGGGAGCTGTTTTTT. Encoded protein: CASSLGQTNTGELFF.

About this clone itself: The junction departs from the called germline gene at one end, perhaps through a read error. The rearrangement uses TRBV6-1 and TRBJ1-1, with D perhaps TRBD1 (6 bases). There are 11 residues in the CDR3. Germline CDR1 and CDR2: MNHNS and SASEGT. The CDR3: CASTRSGHPVF. The CDR3 DNA is TGTGCCAGCACCCGCTCGGGACACCCAGTTTTT.

This rearrangement joins TRBV5-1 to TRBJ1-4; D is possibly TRBD1 (5 bases). CDR3 length: 15 amino acids. The V gene's germline CDR1 is SGHRS and CDR2 YFSETQ. V lost 2 bases and J 3 bases, leaving 11 bases between the germline ends. DNA for the CDR3: TGCGCCAGCAGCTTACAGGACGCGGCTAATGAAAAACTGTTTTTT. Its protein is CASSLQDAANEKLFF.

The J gene is TRBJ1-1, the V gene TRBV7-9; D may be TRBD1 (6 bases). V was trimmed by 6 bases and J by 1 base, leaving 9 bases between them. There are 13 residues in the CDR3. Germline-derived CDR1 and CDR2 are SEHNR and FQNEAQ (reference sequence). The CDR3 spells CASSWTANTEAFF. CDR3 coding DNA: TGTGCCAGCAGTTGGACAGCGAACACTGAAGCTTTCTTT.

The chain uses TRBV6-1 and TRBJ1-2; TRBD1 agrees at 9 bases. The J segment lost 7 bases and the V segment lost 6 bases, leaving 6 bases of the junction unmatched. Germline V CDR1 and CDR2: MNHNS, SASEGT. The CDR3 sequence is 13 residues long. The CDR3 spells CASRGQGSGGYTF. In DNA form, the CDR3 reads TGTGCCAGCAGGGGACAGGGCTCTGGTGGCTACACCTTC.

The gene calls are TRBV19 and TRBJ1-2; D possibly corresponds to TRBD1 (6 bases). The CDR3 spans 15 residues. The ends were cut back, 9 bases at V and 3 bases at J, with 20 bases in the middle. Germline V CDR1 and CDR2: LNHDA, SQIVND (reference sequence). CDR3 in DNA: TGTGCCAGCCAACGAACCCACAGGGCGGACTATGGCTACACCTTC. Protein sequence: CASQRTHRADYGYTF. The full variable domain, in which reference TRBV19 and TRBJ1-2 provide the parts outside the CDR3, is DGGITQSPKYLFRKEGQNVTLSCEQNLNHDAMYWYRQDPGQGLRLIYYSQIVNDFQKGDIAEGYSVSREKKESFPLTVTSAQKNPTAFYLCASQRTHRADYGYTFGSGTRLTVV.

The chain joins TRBV2 to TRBJ1-5; TRBD1 might be the D (6 bases). The V gene's germline CDR1 is SNHLY and CDR2 FYNNEI. Trimming left V 6 bases short and J 6 bases short, with 18 bases between. The CDR3 is 15 residues long. In nucleotides, the CDR3 is TGTGCCAGCAGGACCCGGGACAACGAGGGTCAGCCCCAGCATTTT. This gives the protein CASRTRDNEGQPQHF.

The genes are TRBV5-1 and TRBJ1-2, with a possible D match to TRBD1 (6 bases). From germline, CDR1 is SGHRS and CDR2 YFSETQ. Trimming removed 4 bases from V and 5 bases from J, with 21 bases in between. The CDR3 is 16 residues long. The CDR3 here is CASSPGGGGAGYGYTF. CDR3 sequence (DNA): TGCGCCAGCAGCCCCGGTGGGGGGGGCGCGGGTTATGGCTACACCTTC.

The chain links TRBV6-5 to TRBJ1-1; D call uncertain. Germline V gene data show CDR1 as MNHEY and CDR2 as SVGAGI. Between the trimmed V and J ends, which lost 11 bases and 4 bases, there was a span of 17 bases. The CDR3 totals 13 residues. CDR3 nucleotide sequence: TGTGCCGCACTGGAGGGTCCCGGCACTGAAGCTTTCTTT. Translated, it gives CAALEGPGTEAFF.

The chain recombines TRBV19 with TRBJ1-4; no clear D. Per germline, CDR1 LNHDA and CDR2 SQIVND (reference sequence). The CDR3 consists of 16 residues. Trimming took off 0 bases at V and 8 bases at J, with 16 bases between the two ends. The CDR3 DNA sequence: TGTGCCAGTAGTATAGATTTGGGAGATGCAAGGGAAAAACTGTTTTTT. As protein: CASSIDLGDAREKLFF.

A few counts support this clone. The V gene is TRBV27, the J gene TRBJ2-2; D is undetermined. Germline loops: CDR1 MNHEY, CDR2 SMNVEV (reference sequence). The V and J ends lost 4 bases and 1 base respectively, with 4 bases between them. The CDR3 consists of 13 residues. CDR3 amino acids: CASSYKNTGELFF. CDR3 DNA sequence: TGTGCCAGCAGTTACAAGAACACCGGGGAGCTGTTTTTT.

This chain links TRBV13 with TRBJ2-1; D possibly corresponds to TRBD1 (6 bases). Germline V gene lookup returns CDR1 PRHDT and CDR2 FYEKMQ (reference sequence). This CDR3 has 13 residues. Trimming cost V 5 bases and J 4 bases, with 9 bases left between them. CDR3 sequence (DNA): TGTGCCAGCAGCCAGAGGGGGTACAATGAGCAGTTCTTC. This gives the protein CASSQRGYNEQFF.

The J gene is TRBJ2-2, the V gene TRBV11-3; no clear D. Germline values: CDR1 SGHNT, CDR2 YENEEA. V lost 1 base, J lost 1 base, and 4 bases lay in between. The CDR3 has 14 amino acids. The chain's CDR3 is CASSLAQNTGELFF. The DNA for the CDR3 is TGTGCCAGCAGCTTAGCACAGAACACCGGGGAGCTGTTTTTT.

The rearrangement links TRBV5-1 to TRBJ1-1; 7 positions match TRBD1. The CDR3 sequence is 15 residues long. V trimming: 4 bases; J trimming: 5 bases; junction bases outside the gene matches: 11. Germline V gene sequence: CDR1 SGHRS, CDR2 YFSETQ. This chain's CDR3 is CASSRDSLSGTEAFF. CDR3 coding DNA: TGCGCCAGCAGCCGGGACAGTCTAAGCGGTACTGAAGCTTTCTTT. The full variable domain, completed using reference TRBV5-1 and TRBJ1-1, is KAGVTQTPRYLIKTRGQQVTLSCSPISGHRSVSWYQQTPGQGLQFLFEYFSETQRNKGNFPGRFSGRQFSNSRSEMNVSTLELGDSALYLCASSRDSLSGTEAFFGQGTRLTVV.

The chain carries TRBV5-1 and TRBJ1-2, with 8 bases that match TRBD1. The length of the CDR3 is 13 residues. Germline CDR1 and CDR2: SGHRS and YFSETQ. The V gene end was trimmed by 4 bases and the J gene end by 6 bases; junction bases not matched to a gene: 5. The CDR3 reads CASSPGQAHGYTF. CDR3 DNA: TGCGCCAGCAGCCCGGGACAGGCTCATGGCTACACCTTC. The whole variable domain, filled in from reference TRBV5-1 and TRBJ1-2, reads KAGVTQTPRYLIKTRGQQVTLSCSPISGHRSVSWYQQTPGQGLQFLFEYFSETQRNKGNFPGRFSGRQFSNSRSEMNVSTLELGDSALYLCASSPGQAHGYTFGSGTRLTVV.

DNA of the CDR3: TGTGCCAGCAGTACCCGACAGGGTGGAGCAGATACGCAGTATTTT. The encoded protein is CASSTRQGGADTQYF. This sequence joins TRBV6-5 and TRBJ2-3; 7 bases align to TRBD1. The CDR3 covers 15 residues. The germline gives CDR1 MNHEY, CDR2 SVGAGI. V was clipped by 5 bases and J by 4 bases; unmatched bases: 9.

The chain joins TRBV27 to TRBJ1-1; D gene ambiguous. Per germline, CDR1 MNHEY and CDR2 SMNVEV (reference sequence). The CDR3 loop spans 15 amino acids. Trimming removed 8 bases from V and 6 bases from J, with 22 bases in between. CDR3: CASCDLAAVRAEAFF. CDR3 coding DNA: TGTGCCAGCTGTGACTTGGCAGCAGTTCGCGCTGAAGCTTTCTTT.

The gene calls are TRBV7-9 and TRBJ2-3; 8 bases map to TRBD1. V was clipped by 6 bases and J by 3 bases; unmatched bases: 5. This CDR3 region has 14 residues. CDR1 is SEHNR and CDR2 is FQNEAQ in the germline V gene (reference sequence). The DNA of the CDR3 is TGTGCCAGCAGAGTAACAGGGGGGACAGATACGCAGTATTTT. Amino acid sequence: CASRVTGGTDTQYF.

The chain carries TRBV4-2 and TRBJ2-5; a weak D match, TRBD1 (6 bases). TRBJ2-7 explains the end of the DNA better; the J call may be wrong. The CDR3 runs 17 residues. Germline CDR1 and CDR2: LGHNA and YNFKEQ. The CDR3 loop is CASSQDDAGDPWYEQYF. CDR3 DNA sequence: TGTGCCAGCAGCCAAGATGACGCAGGGGACCCTTGGTACGAGCAGTACTTC.

This clone was found a few times. The CDR3 DNA sequence: TGTGCCAGCACGGGGGGCCAGAACACTGAAGCTTTCTTT. It is translated as CASTGGQNTEAFF. The chain links TRBV2 to TRBJ1-1, with D possibly matching TRBD1 (6 bases). Trimming took off 7 bases at V and 1 base at J, with 10 bases between the two ends. Germline assignment: CDR1 SNHLY and CDR2 FYNNEI. CDR3 length: 13 amino acids.

This clone was detected only a few times. J is TRBJ2-5 and V is TRBV19; 9 nucleotides align to TRBD1. Germline V gene data show CDR1 as LNHDA and CDR2 as SQIVND (reference sequence). V shed 2 bases and J 7 bases; nucleotides not matched to a gene: 11. CDR3 size: 16 residues. Here the CDR3 reads CASSINIQGALGTQYF. The DNA of the CDR3 is TGTGCCAGTAGTATAAACATACAGGGGGCCCTAGGGACCCAGTACTTC.

The chain joins TRBV28 to TRBJ2-1; D is perhaps TRBD2 (6 bases). Germline CDR1 is MDHEN and CDR2 is SYDVKM. V lost 11 bases to trimming and J lost 7 bases, with 15 bases between them. This CDR3 is built from 12 residues. The CDR3 spells CAGTQMRNEQFF. In DNA, the CDR3 is TGTGCCGGGACTCAAATGCGGAATGAGCAGTTCTTC.

The chain is built from TRBV2 and TRBJ1-1; 7 bases align to TRBD1. V shed 3 bases, J shed 1 base, and the junction held 5 bases outside the gene matches. CDR3 size: 15 residues. The germline CDR1 and CDR2 sequences are SNHLY and FYNNEI. CDR3 DNA sequence: TGTGCCAGCAGTGACCAGGGGGTTGGGAACACTGAAGCTTTCTTT. Protein product: CASSDQGVGNTEAFF.